The following is a T cell receptor beta chain sequence with its context. The sequenced template was cDNA made from the entire isolated RNA. The data were produced by immunoSEQ multiplex PCR, yet TCRdb's version contains in-frame clones alone and is incomplete. In the table there are some 150,000 clones, 9% to 10% of which are singletons. This sample was taken from a study of beta chain features in type 1 diabetes. Germline CDR1 reads SGHTA; CDR2 reads FQGNSA. The CDR3 loop spans 16 amino acids. V was shortened by 2 bases and J by 6 bases, with 18 bases between the two germline ends. The V call is TRBV7-2, the J call TRBJ2-3; D is uncertain. Sequenced: central memory CD4+ T cells from blood. The receptor was isolated from a woman aged 40 to 49 in good health. The CDR3 bases are TGTGCCAGCAGCTTAAAGACTCGGCCACCAGCTGATACGCAGTATTTT. Its translation is CASSLKTRPPADTQYF. Full variable domain (rest looked up from reference TRBV7-2 and TRBJ2-3): GAGVSQSPSNKVTEKGKDVELRCDPISGHTALYWYRQSLGQGLEFLIYFQGNSAPDKSGLPSDRFSAERTGGSVSTLTIQRTQQEDSAVYLCASSLKTRPPADTQYFGPGTRLTVL.